The entry below describes one T cell receptor beta chain. Its matching antigen is unknown. CDR3 size: 16 residues. Trimming took 2 bases from V and 2 from J, leaving 13 bases between them. CDR1 and CDR2 from the germline V gene are SGHAT and FQNNGV. TCRdb ran MiXCR on the reads and lists one entry per CDR3 protein. The repertoire includes about 83,000 distinct CDR3 sequences, roughly half of them detected once, and approximately 93% sits in the top ten. The sample originates from a study of T cell repertoires in cytomegalovirus infection. At the level of the study: CMV infection and matching HLA type were both indicated by public TCR beta signatures.

General study findings and limits: What dominated the ex vivo response were HLA-C-restricted CMV-specific TCR beta clonotypes.

This receptor was obtained from a human donor in good health (CMV status not recorded). Some clones in this sample may be carry-over from other donors' samples. The chain couples TRBV11-2 to TRBJ2-1, with D possibly being TRBD1 (7 bases). Sequences were derived from CD8+ T cells from cultured PBMCs, sampled from culture after CMV antigen stimulation. Here the CDR3 DNA reads TGTGCCAGCAGCTTAACCGGCGGGACAGCCTACAATGAGCAGTTCTTC. It codes for CASSLTGGTAYNEQFF.